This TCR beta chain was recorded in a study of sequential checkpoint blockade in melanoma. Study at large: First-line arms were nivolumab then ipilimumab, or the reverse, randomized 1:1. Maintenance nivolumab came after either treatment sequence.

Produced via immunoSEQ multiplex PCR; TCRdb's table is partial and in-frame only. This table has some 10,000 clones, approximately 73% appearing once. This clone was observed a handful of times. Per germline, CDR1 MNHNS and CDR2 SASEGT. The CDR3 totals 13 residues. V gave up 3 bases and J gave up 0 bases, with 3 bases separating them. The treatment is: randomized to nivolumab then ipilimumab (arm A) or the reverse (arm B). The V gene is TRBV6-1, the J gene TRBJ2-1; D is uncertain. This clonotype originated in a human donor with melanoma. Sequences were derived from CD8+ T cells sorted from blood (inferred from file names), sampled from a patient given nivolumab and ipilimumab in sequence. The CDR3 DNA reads TGTGCCAGCAGTGACAGCTCCTACAATGAGCAGTTCTTC. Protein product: CASSDSSYNEQFF.